This T cell receptor beta chain emerged from a study of spatial heterogeneity in lung cancer (dated by TCRdb to about 2019). Notes on the research overall: Beta-chain transcripts were consistently detected in greater numbers than alpha-chain transcripts, which likely reflects a higher abundance of beta-chain transcripts. The study quantitatively compared TCR alpha and beta repertoires across multiple tumor regions, matched nontumor lung and blood in non-small cell lung cancer. Both alpha and beta chains were TCR-sequenced in samples taken at surgery, namely 220 tumor regions, roughly 64 matched nontumor lung samples and just over 55 PBMC samples. Nonsynonymous mutation counts, determined by whole-exome sequencing of tumor tissue, were related to features of the TCR repertoire. In the raw uncorrected reads, each unique combination of TCR and UMI appeared more than ten times on average. Beyond this particular receptor, the publication reports: Additional single-cell paired TCR alpha and beta sequencing was considered necessary to confirm, at a functional level, the hypothesis that regional TCRs recognize regional mutations. Ubiquitous expanded tumor TCRs were detected in blood more often at tumor resection than at routine follow-up.

This clonotype occurred many times. Its antigen specificity is not known. No clone much larger than this one lies a single base away; base qualities are absent. The library was produced with 5' RACE. Instrument used: NextSeq 500. In the TCR library protocol, a unique molecular identifier was attached to each TCR cDNA molecule so that PCR and sequencing errors could be corrected. Per the source publication's procedure: Decombinator tools were used for TCR identification, UMI-based error correction and CDR3 extraction. TCRs above a frequency of 2 per 1,000, corresponding to the top 1% of the tumor frequency distribution, were defined as expanded. Renyi diversity was computed with the R vegan package after each repertoire had been subsampled 100 times to 5,000 TCRs. CDR3 similarity networks were built from amino acid triplet string-kernel similarity, with CDR3s being connected when pairwise similarity was above 0.82. TCRdb reprocessing: public reads trimmed at Q25 with fastp, clones called with MiXCR, in-frame beta chains kept. Each CDR3 protein appears once, grouped with its most common genes and DNA. The authors' filters were not applied to this entry. For this sample the table gives 95,000 or so distinct CDR3 sequences, of which roughly 10% were detected only once. Of the sample, less than 8.5% falls within the top ten clones.

The time point label on this specimen signifies: sample taken at primary tumor resection. TCR sequencing used whole RNA extracted from tumor and nontumor lung tissue, or from cryopreserved PBMC samples, without cell sorting. Donors were 70 or so patients with early-stage, untreated non-small cell lung cancer from the lung TRACERx cohort. Patients were selected for TCR sequencing only if sufficient RNA was available from at least two tumor regions. The CDR3 starts with the cysteine, ends with the phenylalanine, and has 14 residues. Of all the DNA, just the CDR3 is kept, 42 bases in frame from base 1. Trimming accounts for 6 bases at V and 3 bases at J, while the number of junction bases matched to no gene is 7.

Sequences were derived from PBMCs, sampled at surgery. The TCR sequence derives from a male donor with early-stage non-small cell lung cancer. This chain joins TRBV12-3 or TRBV12-4 to TRBJ2-7; TRBD1 fits 8 bases in the junction. For the CDR3, the sequence is CASSPDRVNYEQYF. The DNA sequence is TGTGCCAGCAGCCCGGACAGGGTGAACTACGAGCAGTACTTC.